This is a list of T cell receptor beta chains from one sample in a study of T-cell memory formation after mild COVID-19. A single record per CDR3 protein comes from TCRdb applying MiXCR to the 5' RACE reads. Here the sample spans 7,000 or so distinct CDR3 sequences, approximately 30% being singletons. The specimen was PBMCs or a T cell subset sorted from them (not recorded which). All receptors come from an adult woman who had mild COVID-19 (a few samples of this study predate the infection). Cell type and time point are not known. CDR3s include the opening cysteine and the closing phenylalanine or tryptophan. D genes are given only for firm matches. The size field is filled for only some rows; it gives once, few, many or a size class.

J gene,clone size,V gene,D gene,CDR3 protein,CDR3 DNA
TRBJ2-1,-,TRBV12-3/TRBV12-4,-,CASSLSLEGVQFF,TGTGCCAGCAGTTTAAGCCTCGAGGGAGTGCAGTTCTTC
TRBJ2-2,-,TRBV12-3/TRBV12-4,-,CASSFANTGELFF,TGTGCCAGCAGTTTCGCGAACACCGGGGAGCTGTTTTTT
TRBJ2-1,many,TRBV7-9,TRBD2,CASSLRGTSGSRWAYNEQFF,TGTGCCAGCAGCTTAAGAGGGACTAGCGGGAGTAGATGGGCCTACAATGAGCAGTTCTTC
TRBJ1-2,medium-sized,TRBV12-3/TRBV12-4,-,CASSPSQENYGYTF,TGTGCCAGCAGTCCGTCACAGGAGAACTATGGCTACACCTTC
TRBJ2-3,-,TRBV24-1,TRBD2,CATSDRRKTSGGTDTQYF,TGTGCCACCAGTGACCGAAGGAAGACTAGCGGGGGAACAGATACGCAGTATTTT
TRBJ2-7,medium-sized,TRBV10-3,-,CAISEDRTSGYF,TGTGCCATCAGTGAAGATCGGACAAGTGGGTACTTC
TRBJ2-2,-,TRBV29-1,TRBD1,CSGGDRGNTGELFF,TGCAGCGGAGGAGACAGGGGGAATACCGGGGAGCTGTTTTTT
TRBJ2-3,-,TRBV10-1,TRBD2,CASSGGLAGGDTQYF,TGCGCCAGCAGCGGTGGACTAGCGGGGGGAGATACGCAGTATTTT
TRBJ1-1,-,TRBV7-6,TRBD1,CASSLGTGLNTEAFF,TGTGCCAGCAGCTTAGGGACAGGGTTGAACACTGAAGCTTTCTTT
TRBJ1-4,many,TRBV20-1,-,CSATPWGGRATNEKLFF,TGCAGTGCTACCCCATGGGGGGGACGGGCAACTAATGAAAAACTGTTTTTT
TRBJ2-1,medium-sized,TRBV15,TRBD2,CATFTSGGANEQFF,TGTGCCACCTTTACTAGCGGGGGGGCAAATGAGCAGTTCTTC
TRBJ1-2,many,TRBV6-5,-,CASSRSFSRGYTF,TGTGCCAGCAGCCGGTCGTTTTCGAGGGGCTACACCTTC
TRBJ2-7,many,TRBV29-1,-,CSVEAQGEQYF,TGCAGCGTTGAAGCCCAGGGTGAGCAGTACTTC
TRBJ2-1,medium-sized,TRBV11-2,TRBD2,CASSSFRGLAGNNEQFF,TGTGCCAGCAGCTCGTTCCGGGGACTAGCGGGGAACAATGAGCAGTTCTTC
TRBJ1-1,many,TRBV5-5,-,CASSPGPGLSPEAFF,TGTGCCAGCAGCCCGGGACCGGGCTTAAGCCCTGAAGCTTTCTTT
TRBJ1-2,many,TRBV12-5,TRBD1,CASGLVIGTGVGGYTF,TGTGCTAGTGGTTTGGTAATCGGGACAGGGGTTGGTGGCTACACCTTC
TRBJ2-1,-,TRBV15,-,CATSREGSWAGARNEQFF,TGTGCCACCAGCAGAGAAGGATCGTGGGCAGGGGCCCGTAATGAGCAGTTCTTC
TRBJ2-3,-,TRBV5-4,TRBD2,CASSPTSGLTDTQYF,TGTGCCAGCAGCCCGACTAGCGGGCTCACAGATACGCAGTATTTT
TRBJ1-3,many,TRBV29-1,-,CSVDGGNTIYF,TGCAGCGTTGATGGGGGAAACACCATATATTTT
TRBJ2-1,once,TRBV5-1,-,CASRVGERYNEQFF,TGCGCCAGCAGAGTGGGGGAGCGGTACAATGAGCAGTTCTTC
TRBJ2-1,many,TRBV27,TRBD2,CVSSFERWGEGRYNEQFF,TGTGTCAGCAGTTTTGAGAGGTGGGGGGAGGGCCGCTACAATGAGCAGTTCTTC
TRBJ2-3,medium-sized,TRBV27,TRBD1,CASSATGFAPDTQYF,TGTGCCAGCAGTGCGACAGGGTTCGCGCCAGATACGCAGTATTTT